This TCR delta chain was found in a study of gamma-delta chains in newborns, infants, children. Study context: Microbial exposure reportedly drives polyclonal innate γδ T cell expansion after birth.

TCRdb re-processed the reads using CATT. In the table there are about 8,000 delta-chain clones, 1.6% of which are singletons. By share of the sample, this clone is medium-sized. This TCR came from a child who was a newborn, infant or young child, either healthy, febrile or measles-vaccinated (not recorded which). Sequenced sample: blood.

The CDR3, as DNA: TGTGCTCTTGGGGAACTGCCACGGGGCTGGGGGATAGCCTACACCGATAAACTCATCTTT. Amino acids: CALGELPRGWGIAYTDKLIF. The genes are TRDV1 and TRDJ1, with TRDD3 matching over 10 bases. The CDR3 spans 20 residues. Germline CDR1 is TSWWSYY and CDR2 is QGS. J was trimmed by 0 bases and V by 0 bases; bases with no gene match: 13.